This is a list of T cell receptor beta chains from one sample in a study of T cell changes during pregnancy in multiple sclerosis. Here immunoSEQ multiplex PCR was the method, and the copy in TCRdb shows in-frame clones only, minus some. In the table there are 50,000 to 70,000 clones, approximately 92% of which are singletons. This material consisted of peripheral blood, taken in the second trimester of pregnancy. The receptors derive from a female donor with multiple sclerosis, enrolled in a pregnancy study. Both conserved end residues are part of each CDR3. D genes are given only for firm matches. Not every row has a clone size; where given, it reads once, few, many or a size class.

J gene	D gene	clone size	V gene	CDR3 protein	CDR3 DNA
TRBJ2-3	TRBD2	NA	TRBV6-5	CASSYRTSEHTQYF	TGTGCCAGCAGTTATAGGACTAGCGAACATACGCAGTATTTT
TRBJ1-1	TRBD1	NA	TRBV5-1	CASSLGQDEAFF	TGCGCCAGCAGCCTTGGACAGGATGAAGCTTTCTTT
TRBJ1-1	TRBD1	NA	TRBV29-1	CSVGTGGWTEAFF	TGCAGCGTAGGGACAGGGGGTTGGACTGAAGCTTTCTTT
TRBJ1-2	NA	NA	TRBV6-5	CASRQTNYGYTF	TGTGCCAGCAGACAGACTAACTATGGCTACACCTTC
TRBJ2-7	TRBD2	NA	TRBV7-9	CASSLPGLYSYEQYF	TGTGCCAGCAGCTTACCGGGACTATACTCCTACGAGCAGTACTTC
TRBJ2-7	TRBD1	NA	TRBV28	CASSYAVRDRGTNEQYF	TGTGCCAGCAGTTATGCCGTACGGGACAGGGGTACAAACGAGCAGTACTTC
TRBJ2-4	TRBD2	few	TRBV20-1	CSAPAGDIQYF	TGCAGTGCCCCTGCGGGGGACATTCAGTACTTC
TRBJ2-1	TRBD2	NA	TRBV7-6	CASSGGLAGGGEQFF	TGTGCCAGCAGCGGGGGACTAGCGGGAGGGGGTGAGCAGTTCTTC
TRBJ2-7	NA	NA	TRBV6-6	CASSYLHSNYEQYF	TGTGCCAGCAGTTACTTACACAGCAACTACGAGCAGTACTTC
TRBJ2-1	TRBD2	NA	TRBV9	CASSVGLAGGPSWGSYNEQFF	TGTGCCAGCAGCGTAGGACTAGCGGGAGGGCCAAGCTGGGGCTCCTACAATGAGCAGTTCTTC
TRBJ2-3	TRBD1	NA	TRBV2	CASRETGSTDTQYF	TGTGCCAGCAGGGAGACAGGGTCCACAGATACGCAGTATTTT
TRBJ1-4	TRBD1	NA	TRBV29-1	CSECNRGRREKLFF	TGCAGCGAATGCAACAGGGGCCGCAGGGAAAAACTGTTTTTT
TRBJ1-2	TRBD1	NA	TRBV5-1	CASSQIGRQGIYGYTF	TGCGCCAGCAGCCAAATCGGAAGACAGGGAATCTATGGCTACACCTTC
TRBJ2-7	NA	NA	TRBV19	CASSTRGGIYEQYF	TGTGCCAGTAGTACTCGGGGCGGGATTTACGAGCAGTACTTC
TRBJ2-2	NA	NA	TRBV19	CASSGGTHTGELFF	TGTGCCTCCTCAGGAGGGACGCACACCGGGGAGCTGTTTTTT
TRBJ2-5	NA	NA	TRBV6-5	CASSYSSGGETQYF	TGTGCCAGCAGTTACTCATCAGGGGGGGAGACCCAGTACTTC
TRBJ2-1	NA	once	TRBV7-2	CASSVGGGYNEQFF	TGTGCCAGCAGCGTCGGAGGAGGGTACAATGAGCAGTTCTTC
TRBJ2-1	NA	NA	TRBV27	CASSLEGWNEQFF	TGTGCCAGCAGTCTGGAGGGATGGAATGAGCAGTTCTTC
TRBJ1-2	NA	NA	TRBV11-2	CASSLSASYGYTF	TGTGCCAGCAGCTTATCAGCGTCCTATGGCTACACCTTC
TRBJ2-7	TRBD2	NA	TRBV7-9	CAISTSGALYEQYF	TGTGCCATATCGACTAGCGGGGCTCTCTACGAGCAGTACTTC
TRBJ1-4	TRBD1	NA	TRBV5-5	CASSSQGEGNEKLFF	TGTGCCAGCAGCTCACAGGGGGAGGGTAATGAAAAACTGTTTTTT
TRBJ2-1	TRBD2	NA	TRBV2	CASSEELAGASYNEQFF	TGTGCCAGCAGTGAGGAGTTAGCGGGAGCCTCCTACAATGAGCAGTTCTTC
TRBJ1-2	NA	NA	TRBV21-1	CASRNLSGTGGWVYGYTF	TGTGCCAGCAGGAATCTCTCCGGGACAGGGGGTTGGGTCTATGGCTACACCTTC
TRBJ1-2	TRBD1	NA	TRBV19	CASSVDRGRDGYTF	TGTGCCAGTAGTGTGGACAGGGGGCGTGATGGCTACACCTTC
TRBJ2-7	TRBD2	once	TRBV7-2	CASSFSGRGVPSYEQYF	TGTGCCAGCAGCTTTAGCGGGAGGGGAGTCCCGTCCTACGAGCAGTACTTC
TRBJ1-4	TRBD1	NA	TRBV19	CASSTQGGNGEKLFF	TGTGCCAGTAGTACCCAGGGGGGAAATGGTGAAAAACTGTTTTTT